This T cell receptor (beta chain) emerged from a study of blood T cell repertoires in COVID-19. Study at large: Collection of acute and convalescent COVID-19 samples took place in the United States, Italy and Spain. T cells, B-cell-depleted T cells, or PBMCs provided the cDNA or gDNA that served as material.

As originally analysed: Estimated nucleated cell counts came from reference gene primer amplification. Measured with immunoSEQ multiplex PCR; TCRdb has only the in-frame clones, and not every one. The V and J calls and clone size were taken over from that table, and D and trimming were inferred from the DNA. The repertoire holds about 55,000 clones, with approximately 83% as singletons. CDR1 is ENHRY, CDR2 SYGVKD, per germline. V shed 0 bases, J shed 0 bases, and the junction held 1 base outside the gene matches. The CDR3 runs 16 residues. In this sample, this clone turned up a few times. The sample taken for sequencing was peripheral blood. V gene TRBV10-3 combines with J gene TRBJ2-2; 7 positions match TRBD2. The TCR originated in a human donor in a cohort sampled during active COVID-19. The CDR3 sequence: CAISESGGANTGELFF. In DNA form, the CDR3 reads TGTGCCATCAGTGAGTCTGGGGGGGCGAACACCGGGGAGCTGTTTTTT.